The 18 T cell receptor beta chains given below trace back to one sample, sequenced in a study. TCRdb's table, derived via immunoSEQ multiplex PCR, lists solely in-frame clones and lacks some. The sample records around 50,000 clones, 85% to 95% being singletons. Sequencing was performed on PBMCs. These receptors were obtained from a man in his forties with rheumatoid arthritis.

The gene calls are TRBV12-3 or TRBV12-4 and TRBJ2-6; no definite D call. V was trimmed by 6 bases and J by 4 bases, leaving 7 bases between them. This CDR3 spans 13 amino acids. Written as DNA, the CDR3 is TGTGCCAGCAGCTACGGAGGGGCCAACGTCCTGACTTTC. Amino acids: CASSYGGANVLTF.

V usage is TRBV13 and J usage is TRBJ2-5; D perhaps matches TRBD2 (6 bases). Between the trimmed V and J ends, which lost 5 bases and 1 base, there was a span of 14 bases. From germline, CDR1 is PRHDT and CDR2 FYEKMQ (reference sequence). This CDR3 is 15 amino acids long. In DNA, the CDR3 is TGTGCCAGCAGCCCCGGCGGCGGGATCCAAGAGACCCAGTACTTC. Translating it yields CASSPGGGIQETQYF. The entire variable domain, with the rest obtained from reference TRBV13 and TRBJ2-5, is as follows: AAGVIQSPRHLIKEKRETATLKCYPIPRHDTVYWYQQGPGQDPQFLISFYEKMQSDKGSIPDRFSAQQFSDYHSELNMSSLELGDSALYFCASSPGGGIQETQYFGPGTRLLVL.

The chain uses TRBV5-1 and TRBJ2-1; tentatively, D is TRBD1 (6 bases). Trimming cost V 4 bases and J 8 bases, with 13 bases left between them. CDR3 length: 13 residues. Germline CDR1 reads SGHRS; CDR2 reads YFSETQ. The CDR3 region is CASSPGGQHEQFF. CDR3 sequence (DNA): TGCGCCAGCAGCCCTGGAGGACAGCATGAGCAGTTCTTC.

The J gene is TRBJ2-5, the V gene TRBV5-1, with 7 nucleotides matching TRBD2. The CDR3 loop spans 14 amino acids. In germline, CDR1 is SGHRS, CDR2 YFSETQ. V gave up 4 bases and J gave up 4 bases; unmatched junction bases: 7. The CDR3 DNA follows: TGCGCCAGCAGCGGCGGGGGACCGGGAGAGACCCAGTACTTC. Translating it yields CASSGGGPGETQYF.

This clone was detected once. In DNA form, the CDR3 reads TGTGCCAGTAGGACCCGGGACAGGGGACTTCAGAATTCACCCCTCCACTTT. It is translated as CASRTRDRGLQNSPLHF. The chain is built from TRBV19 and TRBJ1-6, with TRBD1 matching 10 bases. The germline gives CDR1 LNHDA, CDR2 SQIVND (reference sequence). The CDR3 has 17 amino acids. Trimming cost V 6 bases and J 7 bases; bases outside gene matches: 12.

This clone was picked up a small number of times. V usage is TRBV27 and J usage is TRBJ1-1; 7 positions match TRBD1. Per germline, CDR1 MNHEY and CDR2 SMNVEV (reference sequence). This CDR3 comprises 15 residues. V trimming: 5 bases; J trimming: 4 bases; junction bases outside the gene matches: 10. In nucleotides, the CDR3 is TGTGCCAGCAGTCCCACAGGGGAGGGTAGCACTGAAGCTTTCTTT. This gives the protein CASSPTGEGSTEAFF.

The chain is built from TRBV11-2 and TRBJ2-7; no reliable D call. This CDR3 has 12 amino acids. Germline assignment: CDR1 SGHAT and CDR2 FQNNGV. V was trimmed by 0 bases and J by 3 bases, leaving 3 bases between them. CDR3 DNA: TGTGCCAGCAGCTTAGACAGCTACGAGCAGTACTTC. This sequence encodes CASSLDSYEQYF. Based on the CDR3 plus reference TRBV11-2 and TRBJ2-7, the full variable domain is EAGVAQSPRYKIIEKRQSVAFWCNPISGHATLYWYQQILGQGPKLLIQFQNNGVVDDSQLPKDRFSAERLKGVDSTLKIQPAKLEDSAVYLCASSLDSYEQYFGPGTRLTVT.

V is TRBV18 and J is TRBJ1-1; the D is unclear. CDR3 length equals 15 residues. The V end lost 5 bases, the J end lost 3 bases, and 16 bases lay between the germline ends. CDR1 is KGHSH, CDR2 LQKENI, per germline. As DNA, the CDR3 is TGTGCCAGCTCATCCGCTCTGACACGGGACACTGAAGCTTTCTTT. The encoded protein is CASSSALTRDTEAFF.

The rearrangement uses TRBV3-1 (or the pseudogene TRBV3-2) and TRBJ1-1; D call uncertain. Trimming removed 1 base at V and 11 bases at J, with 8 bases between. The germline CDR1 and CDR2 sequences are LGHDT and YNNKEL (reference sequence). The CDR3 is made up of 11 amino acids. The CDR3 reads CASSQGLLAFF. The DNA of the CDR3 is TGTGCCAGCAGCCAAGGACTGTTGGCTTTCTTT.

The chain combines TRBV18 with TRBJ1-5, with D tentatively TRBD1 (5 bases). Germline-derived CDR1 and CDR2 are KGHSH and LQKENI. The CDR3 extends over 14 amino acids. The V and J ends lost 2 bases and 3 bases respectively, with 8 bases between them. In DNA form, the CDR3 reads TGTGCCAGCTCACCAGCCAGGGACAATCAGCCCCAGCATTTT. Translation gives CASSPARDNQPQHF.

This chain uses TRBV11-1 with TRBJ1-5; D is possibly TRBD1 (5 bases). This CDR3 is built from 13 residues. The germline CDR1 and CDR2 sequences are SGHAT and FQDESV (reference sequence). Between the trimmed V and J ends, which lost 1 base and 15 bases, there was a span of 16 bases. CDR3 sequence (DNA): TGTGCCAGCAGCTTAGGGGAGACAGATCGCCCGCATTTT. Its protein product is CASSLGETDRPHF.

V and J are TRBV6-5 and TRBJ2-1, with a possible D match to TRBD2 (6 bases). The CDR3 extends over 16 amino acids. In germline, CDR1 is MNHEY, CDR2 SVGAGI. The ends were cut back, 0 bases at V and 4 bases at J, with 13 bases in the middle. The CDR3 loop is CASSYSGGRGYNEQFF. In DNA form, the CDR3 reads TGTGCCAGCAGTTACTCGGGGGGACGGGGGTACAATGAGCAGTTCTTC.

The V and J genes are TRBV28 and TRBJ2-7, with TRBD2 identical over 7 bases. Trimming removed 8 bases from V and 0 bases from J; junction bases left unmatched: 19. This CDR3 has 18 residues. Germline CDR1 reads MDHEN; CDR2 reads SYDVKM. CDR3 region: CASDTFIRRGTYSYEQYF. CDR3 in DNA: TGTGCCAGCGATACCTTCATAAGGCGGGGGACTTACTCCTACGAGCAGTACTTC.

This rearrangement joins TRBV28 to TRBJ2-7, with TRBD2 matching over 10 bases. Germline assignment: CDR1 MDHEN and CDR2 SYDVKM. The J segment lost 3 bases and the V segment lost 8 bases, leaving 4 bases of the junction unmatched. The CDR3 length is 13 residues. The CDR3 DNA reads TGTGCCAGCGGAGGACTAGCGGACTACGAGCAGTACTTC. Translating gives CASGGLADYEQYF.

The chain couples TRBV30 to TRBJ1-1, with D possibly TRBD1 on 5 matching bases. Germline V lookup: CDR1 GTSNPN, CDR2 SVGIG (reference sequence). The CDR3 contains 15 residues. V lost 2 bases and J lost 5, with 18 bases in between. The CDR3 coding sequence is TGTGCCTGGAGTCTCTCCCCCGGGGCCGGGACTGAAGCTTTCTTT. As protein: CAWSLSPGAGTEAFF.

This chain links TRBV28 with TRBJ2-7; D gene unclear. V dropped 3 bases and J dropped 0 bases, with 9 bases sitting between them. Germline assignment: CDR1 MDHEN and CDR2 SYDVKM. There are 14 residues in the CDR3. The CDR3, as DNA: TGTGCCAGCAGTTTGCCAGACCTCTCCTACGAGCAGTACTTC. Its protein product is CASSLPDLSYEQYF.

As regards this clone: This sample also contains other DNA sequences that code for the same CDR3. The chain recombines TRBV11-2 with TRBJ2-2; D is perhaps TRBD2 (5 bases). This CDR3 has 13 amino acids. CDR1 is SGHAT and CDR2 is FQNNGV in the germline V gene. V lost 1 base, J lost 5 bases, and 5 bases lay in between. The CDR3 DNA is TGTGCCAGCAGCTTAGGAGGGACCGGGGAGCTGTTTTTT. It specifies CASSLGGTGELFF.

The chain joins TRBV12-3 or TRBV12-4 to TRBJ1-3, with D unresolved. Trimming removed 6 bases from V and 3 bases from J, with 6 bases in between. The CDR3 covers 12 residues. The CDR3 nucleotides are TGTGCCAGCAGCCCAGGTGGAAACACCATATATTTT. Translated: CASSPGGNTIYF.